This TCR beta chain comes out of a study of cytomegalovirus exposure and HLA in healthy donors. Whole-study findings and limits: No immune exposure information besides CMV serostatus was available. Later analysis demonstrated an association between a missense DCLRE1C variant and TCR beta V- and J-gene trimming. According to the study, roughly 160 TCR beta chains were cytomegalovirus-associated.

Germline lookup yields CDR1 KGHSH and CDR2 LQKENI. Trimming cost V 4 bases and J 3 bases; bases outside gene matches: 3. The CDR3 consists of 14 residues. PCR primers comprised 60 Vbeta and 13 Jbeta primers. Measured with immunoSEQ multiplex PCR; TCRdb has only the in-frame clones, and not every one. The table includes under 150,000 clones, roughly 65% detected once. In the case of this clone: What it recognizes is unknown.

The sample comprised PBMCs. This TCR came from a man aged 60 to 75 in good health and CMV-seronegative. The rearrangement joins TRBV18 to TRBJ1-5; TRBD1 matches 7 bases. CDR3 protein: CASSRDSINQPQHF. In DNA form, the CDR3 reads TGTGCCAGCTCACGGGACAGTATCAATCAGCCCCAGCATTTT.